The rows below give T cell receptor beta chains drawn from one sample of a study of T-cell reconstitution after alpha-beta-depleted transplantation in children. MiXCR was run by TCRdb on the PCR reads, yielding one entry per CDR3 protein. Among some 830,000 distinct CDR3 sequences listed, roughly 16% were seen once. This material consisted of PBMCs, mostly from graft donor cells, taken 360 days after TCRalphabeta/CD19-depleted stem cell transplant. These receptors were collected from a male patient younger than 18 who had a stem cell transplant for acute lymphoblastic leukemia, so the T cells may come from the graft donor. Both conserved end residues are part of each CDR3. The D gene is left open where the match is weak. A row's size may be missing; if present it is once, few, many or a size class.

>TRBV6-5|TRBJ2-6|few|.
CASSYGYSGANVLTF
TGTGCCAGCAGTTACGGTTACTCTGGGGCCAACGTCCTGACTTTC
>TRBV4-2|TRBJ2-1|many|.
CASSQGNSYNEQFF
TGTGCCAGCAGCCAAGGAAACTCCTACAATGAGCAGTTCTTC
>TRBV29-1|TRBJ2-5|once|.
CSVDRQGRRQETQYF
TGCAGCGTTGATCGTCAGGGGCGCAGGCAAGAGACCCAGTACTTC
>TRBV20-1|TRBJ1-2|few|.
CSASSAAYGYTF
TGCAGTGCTAGTTCAGCAGCCTATGGCTACACCTTC
>TRBV5-1|TRBJ2-1|.|.
CASSLGLHSYNEQFF
TGCGCCAGCAGCTTAGGACTCCACTCCTACAATGAGCAGTTCTTC
>TRBV20-1|TRBJ2-7|.|TRBD1
CSATGPLNYEQYF
TGCAGTGCGACAGGGCCCCTAAACTACGAGCAGTACTTC
>TRBV27|TRBJ2-7|few|.
CASSLEGRHYEQYF
TGTGCCAGCAGTTTAGAGGGACGGCACTACGAGCAGTACTTC
>TRBV7-9|TRBJ2-4|few|TRBD2
CASSLAVTSGRHIQYF
TGTGCCAGCAGCTTAGCGGTGACTAGCGGGAGGCACATTCAGTACTTC
>TRBV29-1|TRBJ1-5|.|.
CSVVKGSGNQPQHF
TGCAGCGTTGTGAAGGGTTCGGGCAATCAGCCCCAGCATTTT
>TRBV12-3/TRBV12-4|TRBJ2-7|few|TRBD2
CASSLGGGRSPTDYEQYF
TGTGCCAGCAGTTTAGGAGGCGGGAGGAGCCCTACGGACTACGAGCAGTACTTC
>TRBV5-1|TRBJ2-1|many|.
CASSVIAGIYSYNEQFF
TGCGCCAGCAGCGTGATCGCGGGGATCTACTCCTACAATGAGCAGTTCTTC
>TRBV6-1|TRBJ2-3|few|TRBD2
CASRKSGGADTQYF
TGTGCCAGCAGAAAGTCCGGGGGGGCGGATACGCAGTATTTT
>TRBV5-1|TRBJ1-3|few|.
CASRPGISGNTIYF
TGCGCCAGCCGGCCAGGGATCTCTGGAAACACCATATATTTT